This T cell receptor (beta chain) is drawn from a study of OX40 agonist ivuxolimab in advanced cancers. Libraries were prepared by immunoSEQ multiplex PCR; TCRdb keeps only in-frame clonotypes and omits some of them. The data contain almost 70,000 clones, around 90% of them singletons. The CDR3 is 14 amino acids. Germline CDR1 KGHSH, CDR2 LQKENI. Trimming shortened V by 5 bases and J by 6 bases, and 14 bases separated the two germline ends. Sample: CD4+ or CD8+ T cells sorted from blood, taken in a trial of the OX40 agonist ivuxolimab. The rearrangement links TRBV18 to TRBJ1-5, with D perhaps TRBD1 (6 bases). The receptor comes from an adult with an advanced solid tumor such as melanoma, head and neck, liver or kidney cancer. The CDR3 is CASSSYREGQPQHF. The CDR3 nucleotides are TGTGCCAGCTCATCGTACAGGGAGGGTCAGCCCCAGCATTTT.